A selection of T cell receptor beta chains follows, all from one sample in a study of OX40 agonist ivuxolimab in advanced cancers. Measured with immunoSEQ multiplex PCR; TCRdb has only the in-frame clones, and not every one. The repertoire holds about 36,000 clones, with 74% as singletons. The material sequenced was CD4+ or CD8+ T cells sorted from blood, taken in a trial of the OX40 agonist ivuxolimab. These receptors all stem from an adult with an advanced solid tumor such as melanoma, head and neck, liver or kidney cancer. CDR3s include the opening cysteine and the closing phenylalanine or tryptophan. Each record gives: clone size, J gene, V gene, CDR3 protein. The size entry is marked missing in some rows and otherwise reads once, few, many or a size class.

>few|TRBJ1-5|TRBV5-1
CASSLGSGRVEPQHF
>.|TRBJ1-2|TRBV7-9
CASSLEGRGTANYGYTF
>.|TRBJ2-1|TRBV11-2
CASSLDRVNEQFF
>.|TRBJ2-3|TRBV4-2
CASSQDLETGTDTQYF
>.|TRBJ1-1|TRBV9
CASSPFRGEAFF
>.|TRBJ1-1|TRBV19
CASSIVGGENTEAFF
>.|TRBJ2-5|TRBV5-4
CASSFGSVAKETQYF
>.|TRBJ2-2|TRBV5-1
CASSERLGGGELFF
>.|TRBJ1-4|TRBV2
CASSEGGVYGEKLFF
>.|TRBJ1-3|TRBV28
CASSFDNSGNTIYF
>once|TRBJ1-2|TRBV20-1
CSAIPQYGYTF
>.|TRBJ2-3|TRBV19
CASSQGQGVEGTQYF
>.|TRBJ1-2|TRBV28
CASSLAELYGYTF
>.|TRBJ1-4|TRBV4-1
CASSHLGVGTGGAKLFF
>.|TRBJ2-1|TRBV19
CASSIDRLAGVDNEQFF
>.|TRBJ2-3|TRBV19
CASRDRGRTDTQYF
>once|TRBJ2-1|TRBV4-1
CASSQEVGEQFF
>.|TRBJ1-2|TRBV9
CASNHGLEGYTF
>.|TRBJ2-3|TRBV19
CASSAYRGADTQYF
>.|TRBJ1-4|TRBV5-1
CASSKKQGEKLFF
>.|TRBJ1-2|TRBV21-1
CASSLSTGTTNYGYTF
>many|TRBJ1-5|TRBV7-2
CASRWDSSQPQHF
>few|TRBJ1-3|TRBV6-6
CASRGRSSGNTIYF
>.|TRBJ2-3|TRBV6-5
CASSIYTAADTQYF
>.|TRBJ1-2|TRBV20-1
CSAHPGNGYTF
>.|TRBJ1-1|TRBV29-1
CSLSQSNTEAFF
>.|TRBJ1-1|TRBV11-2
CASSLLRGGVRGTEAFF
>few|TRBJ2-1|TRBV29-1
CSVGGLLGNVHEQFF
>.|TRBJ1-1|TRBV6-4
CASSDSNSNTEAFF
>once|TRBJ2-1|TRBV5-1
CASSSLAGSYNEQFF
>few|TRBJ2-2|TRBV5-6
CASSLAPGDGGELFF
>.|TRBJ2-1|TRBV7-2
CASSLGGPGNEQFF
>.|TRBJ1-2|TRBV11-1
CASSPDGNYGYTF
>.|TRBJ1-2|TRBV10-3
CAISAIRDRPGYTF
>.|TRBJ2-5|TRBV11-2
CASSLGLAGGETQYF
>.|TRBJ1-4|TRBV6-5
CASSSGEKLFF
>.|TRBJ2-7|TRBV4-2
CASSQDHEGLGEQYF
>.|TRBJ1-2|TRBV5-5
CASSPGQGRAGYTF
>.|TRBJ2-3|TRBV20-1
CSARRGYTQYF
>.|TRBJ2-3|TRBV15
CATSGSGTSLSTDTQYF
>.|TRBJ1-2|TRBV20-1
CSAYGNYGYTF
>.|TRBJ1-5|TRBV27
CASSPTNQPQHF
>medium-sized|TRBJ1-5|TRBV27
CATQIWAGANQPQHF
>.|TRBJ1-3|TRBV15
CATSRDTTGNTIYF
>.|TRBJ2-3|TRBV2
CASSDASGRNTDTQYF
>once|TRBJ2-1|TRBV19
CASSIPGQGYNEQFF
>.|TRBJ2-1|TRBV27
CASGSSPQFF
>.|TRBJ1-2|TRBV6-1
CASSNWALGYTF
>.|TRBJ2-3|TRBV2
CASKGRGAPTDTQYF
>.|TRBJ1-2|TRBV9
CASSGTRAYGYTF
>.|TRBJ1-2|TRBV6-5
CASSKGAGNYGYTF